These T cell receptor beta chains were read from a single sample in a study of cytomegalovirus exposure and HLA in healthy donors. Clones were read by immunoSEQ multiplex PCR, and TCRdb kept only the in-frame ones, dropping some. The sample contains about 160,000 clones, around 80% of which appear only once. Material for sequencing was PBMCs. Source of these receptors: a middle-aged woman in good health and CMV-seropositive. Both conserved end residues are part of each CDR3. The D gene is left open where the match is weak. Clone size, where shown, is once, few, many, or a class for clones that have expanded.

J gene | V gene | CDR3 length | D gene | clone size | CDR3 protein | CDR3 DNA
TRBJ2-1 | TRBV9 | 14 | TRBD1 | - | CASSVDRGRYEQFF | TGTGCCAGCAGCGTGGACAGGGGGCGGTATGAGCAGTTCTTC
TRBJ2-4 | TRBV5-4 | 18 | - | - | CASSLGGDTTGARNIQYF | TGTGCCAGCAGCTTGGGGGGGGACACCACAGGGGCAAGGAACATTCAGTACTTC
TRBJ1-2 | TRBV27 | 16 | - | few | CASSLKGGGTYYGYTF | TGTGCCAGCAGTTTAAAGGGGGGAGGGACGTACTATGGCTACACCTTC
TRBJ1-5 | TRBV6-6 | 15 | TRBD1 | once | CASSYSGQINQPQHF | TGTGCCAGCAGTTACTCGGGACAGATCAATCAGCCCCAGCATTTT
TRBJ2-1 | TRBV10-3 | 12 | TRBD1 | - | CAITDQGVEQFF | TGTGCCATCACAGATCAGGGGGTAGAGCAGTTCTTC
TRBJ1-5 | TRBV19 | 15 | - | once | CASSIGQFPNQPQHF | TGTGCCAGTAGTATAGGCCAGTTTCCGAATCAGCCCCAGCATTTT
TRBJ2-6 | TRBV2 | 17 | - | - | CASTFWRGESGANVLTF | TGTGCCAGCACCTTTTGGAGGGGCGAGTCTGGGGCCAACGTCCTGACTTTC
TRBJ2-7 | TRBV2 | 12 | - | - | CASSGTVYEQYF | TGTGCCAGCAGTGGGACAGTCTACGAGCAGTACTTC
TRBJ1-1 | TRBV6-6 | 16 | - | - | CASSYSRVGTNTEAFF | TGTGCCAGCAGTTACTCTCGTGTCGGTACGAACACTGAAGCTTTCTTT
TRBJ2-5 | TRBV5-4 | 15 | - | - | CASSLSDRSWETQYF | TGTGCCAGCAGCTTGTCCGACAGGTCCTGGGAGACCCAGTACTTC
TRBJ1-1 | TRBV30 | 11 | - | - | CACWRDGEAFF | TGTGCCTGTTGGCGGGACGGTGAAGCTTTCTTT
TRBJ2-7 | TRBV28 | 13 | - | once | CASSLYIRGEQYF | TGTGCCAGCAGTTTATACATCAGGGGCGAGCAGTACTTC
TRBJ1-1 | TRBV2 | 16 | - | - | CASSEAGPGLNTEAFF | TGTGCCAGCAGTGAAGCTGGCCCAGGGTTGAACACTGAAGCTTTCTTT
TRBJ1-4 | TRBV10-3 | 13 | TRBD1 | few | CATGQGRDEKLFF | TGTGCCACTGGACAGGGTCGAGATGAAAAACTGTTTTTT
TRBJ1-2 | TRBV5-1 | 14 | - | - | CASSLDRPDYGYTF | TGCGCCAGCAGCTTAGACAGACCTGACTATGGCTACACCTTC
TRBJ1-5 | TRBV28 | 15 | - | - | CASSVAGGADQPQHF | TGTGCCAGCAGTGTAGCGGGGGGCGCAGATCAGCCCCAGCATTTT
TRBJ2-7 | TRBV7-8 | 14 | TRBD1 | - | CASSLRTGGYEQYF | TGTGCCAGCAGCTTAAGGACAGGGGGCTACGAGCAGTACTTC
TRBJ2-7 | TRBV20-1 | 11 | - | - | CSAREDYEQYF | TGCAGTGCTAGGGAGGACTACGAGCAGTACTTC
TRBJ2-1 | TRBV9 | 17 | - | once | CASSPSLRDLLGNEQFF | TGTGCCAGCAGCCCCTCTCTTAGGGACTTACTTGGAAATGAGCAGTTCTTC
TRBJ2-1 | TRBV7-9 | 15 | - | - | CASSLEGAHYNEQFF | TGTGCCAGCAGCTTGGAGGGGGCCCACTACAATGAGCAGTTCTTC
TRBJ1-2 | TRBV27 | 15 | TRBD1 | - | CASRRMGQGSDGYTF | TGTGCCAGCAGGAGGATGGGACAGGGGTCTGATGGCTACACCTTC
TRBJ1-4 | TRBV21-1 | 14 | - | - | CASSKVETGEKLFF | TGTGCCAGCAGCAAGGTGGAGACCGGGGAAAAACTGTTTTTT
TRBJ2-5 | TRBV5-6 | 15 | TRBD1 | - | CASSLFGTGMETQYF | TGTGCCAGCAGCTTGTTTGGGACAGGGATGGAGACCCAGTACTTC
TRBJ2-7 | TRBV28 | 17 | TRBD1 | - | CASSLSGLWGTAYEQYF | TGTGCCAGCAGCCTCTCTGGCCTTTGGGGGACAGCCTACGAGCAGTACTTC
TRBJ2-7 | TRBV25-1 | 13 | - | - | CASSGQFPYEQYF | TGTGCCAGCAGTGGACAGTTTCCCTACGAGCAGTACTTC
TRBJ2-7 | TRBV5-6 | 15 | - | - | CASSLGPGETYEQYF | TGTGCCAGCAGCTTGGGGCCAGGGGAAACCTACGAGCAGTACTTC
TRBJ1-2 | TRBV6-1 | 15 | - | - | CASSGSLQGVNGYTF | TGTGCCAGCAGTGGATCCTTACAGGGCGTCAATGGCTACACCTTC
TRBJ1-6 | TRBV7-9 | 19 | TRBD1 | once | CASSQSRDRGPSYNSPLHF | TGTGCCAGCAGCCAGTCCCGGGACAGGGGACCCTCCTATAATTCACCCCTCCACTTT
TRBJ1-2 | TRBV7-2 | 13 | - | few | CASSSSNYYGYTF | TGTGCCAGCAGCTCATCCAACTACTATGGCTACACCTTC
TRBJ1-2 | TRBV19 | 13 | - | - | CASSREGHYGYTF | TGTGCCAGTAGTCGCGAGGGCCACTATGGCTACACCTTC
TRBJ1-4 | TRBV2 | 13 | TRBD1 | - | CASSGDSNEKLFF | TGTGCCAGCAGTGGGGACAGCAATGAAAAACTGTTTTTT
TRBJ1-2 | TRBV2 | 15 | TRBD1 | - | CASSELTGPTDGYTF | TGTGCCAGCAGTGAACTGACAGGGCCGACCGATGGCTACACCTTC
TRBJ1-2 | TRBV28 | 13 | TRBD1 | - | CASRPGTEYGYTF | TGTGCCAGCAGACCCGGGACAGAGTATGGCTACACCTTC
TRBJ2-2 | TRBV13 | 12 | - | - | CASSLSTGELFF | TGTGCCAGCAGCTTATCTACCGGGGAGCTGTTTTTT
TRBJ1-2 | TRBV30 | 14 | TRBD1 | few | CAWRRGDSRYGYTF | TGTGCCTGGAGGCGGGGGGACAGCCGCTATGGCTACACCTTC
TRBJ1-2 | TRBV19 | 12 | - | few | CASSGGGSGYTF | TGTGCCAGTAGTGGAGGAGGGTCTGGCTACACCTTC
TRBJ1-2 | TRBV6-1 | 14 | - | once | CASSEVRANYGYTF | TGTGCCAGCAGTGAAGTCAGGGCTAACTATGGCTACACCTTC
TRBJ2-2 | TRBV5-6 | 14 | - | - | CASSTYHYTGELFF | TGTGCCAGCAGCACATACCATTACACCGGGGAGCTGTTTTTT
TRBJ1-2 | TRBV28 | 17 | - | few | CASNPDRWTEDISVYTF | TGTGCCAGCAACCCGGACCGGTGGACAGAAGATATAAGTGTCTACACCTTC
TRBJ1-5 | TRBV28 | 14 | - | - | CASSTQTDYQPQHF | TGTGCTAGCAGTACCCAGACAGATTATCAGCCCCAGCATTTT
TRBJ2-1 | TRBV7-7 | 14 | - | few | CASSLVVGDYEQFF | TGTGCCAGCAGCTTAGTGGTGGGGGACTATGAGCAGTTCTTC
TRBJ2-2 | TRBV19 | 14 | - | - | CASTIRGAEGELFF | TGTGCCAGTACGATCAGGGGGGCCGAAGGGGAGCTGTTTTTT
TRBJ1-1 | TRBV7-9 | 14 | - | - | CASSLEGLNTEAFF | TGTGCCAGCAGCTTAGAGGGACTAAACACTGAAGCTTTCTTT
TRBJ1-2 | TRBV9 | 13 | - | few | CASSVNTLELPTF | TGTGCCAGCAGCGTCAATACCCTCGAGTTACCCACCTTC
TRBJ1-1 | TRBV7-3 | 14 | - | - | CASREAGGSTEAFF | TGTGCCAGCAGGGAGGCCGGGGGTAGCACTGAAGCTTTCTTT
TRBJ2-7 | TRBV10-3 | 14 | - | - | CATADYQPFYEQYF | TGTGCCACCGCGGACTACCAGCCCTTCTACGAGCAGTACTTC
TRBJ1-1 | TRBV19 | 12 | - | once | CASSPVNTEAFF | TGTGCCAGTAGTCCCGTGAACACTGAAGCTTTCTTT
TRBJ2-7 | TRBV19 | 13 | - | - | CASSITGNYEQYF | TGTGCCAGTAGTATTACAGGGAACTACGAGCAGTACTTC